What follows describes a single TCR beta chain. The sample belongs to a study of blood T cell repertoires in COVID-19. For the study at large: Acute and convalescent COVID-19 samples came from the United States, Italy and Spain. PBMCs, B-cell-depleted T cells, or T cells provided the cDNA or gDNA that made up the material.

Germline V CDR1 and CDR2: KGHSH, LQKENI. The CDR3 length is 14 residues. V was clipped by 2 bases and J by 7 bases; unmatched bases: 5. Authors' processing steps: Researchers report that nucleated cell counts were estimated from reference gene primer amplification. The table came from immunoSEQ multiplex PCR; TCRdb's copy has only in-frame clones and leaves some out. For V, J and clone size, that table is used; D and trimming come from the DNA. The sample holds roughly 56,000 clones, 89% seen once. This chain links TRBV18 with TRBJ1-2, with 9 bases identical to TRBD1. This clonotype originated in a human donor in a cohort sampled during active COVID-19. The sequencing input was peripheral blood. The CDR3 region has the DNA TGTGCCAGCTCACCAGAGGGGACAGGGTTTGGCTACACCTTC. As protein: CASSPEGTGFGYTF. Full variable domain (rest looked up from reference TRBV18 and TRBJ1-2): NAGVMQNPRHLVRRRGQEARLRCSPMKGHSHVYWYRQLPEEGLKFMVYLQKENIIDESGMPKERFSAEFPKEGPSILRIQQVVRGDSAAYFCASSPEGTGFGYTFGSGTRLTVV.